This T cell receptor (beta chain) was identified during a study of shared clonotypes between healthy human individuals. Authors' data handling: Filtering differed, since immunoSEQ gave only junction sequences and no quality scores. Repertoires were generated with immunoSEQ multiplex PCR, while TCRdb's copy carries only in-frame clones and drops some. V and J calls and clone size are given by that table; D and trimming were obtained from the DNA. The repertoire consists of hundreds of thousands of clones, with around three quarters occurring once and the leading ten covering about 12%. Each unsorted sample relied on roughly 90 million PBMCs as its source of genomic DNA. The specimen sequenced was PBMCs. This TCR came from a woman aged 40 to 50 in good health. Some clones in this sample may be carry-over from other donors' samples.

CDR3 DNA: TGTGCCAGCAGTTACTCGAGGGGCGCCCGATGGAAACTGTTTTTT. Translating gives CASSYSRGARWKLFF. V gene TRBV6-5 combines with J gene TRBJ1-4; maybe TRBD1 (5 bases). The CDR3 is made up of 15 amino acids. Trimming cost V 0 bases and J 11 bases, with 16 bases left between them. Per germline, CDR1 MNHEY and CDR2 SVGAGI.